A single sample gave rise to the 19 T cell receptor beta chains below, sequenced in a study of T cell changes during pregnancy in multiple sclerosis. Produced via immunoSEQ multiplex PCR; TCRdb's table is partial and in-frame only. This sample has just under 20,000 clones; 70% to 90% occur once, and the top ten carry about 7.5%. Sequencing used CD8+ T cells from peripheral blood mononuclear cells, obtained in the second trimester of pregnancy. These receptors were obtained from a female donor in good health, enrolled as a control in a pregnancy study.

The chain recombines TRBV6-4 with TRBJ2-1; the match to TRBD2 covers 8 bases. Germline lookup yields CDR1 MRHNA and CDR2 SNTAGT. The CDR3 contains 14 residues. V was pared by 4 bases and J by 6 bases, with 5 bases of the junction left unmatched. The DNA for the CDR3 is TGTGCCAGCAGTGTGGCGGGGGGCGCCAATGAGCAGTTCTTC. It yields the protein CASSVAGGANEQFF.

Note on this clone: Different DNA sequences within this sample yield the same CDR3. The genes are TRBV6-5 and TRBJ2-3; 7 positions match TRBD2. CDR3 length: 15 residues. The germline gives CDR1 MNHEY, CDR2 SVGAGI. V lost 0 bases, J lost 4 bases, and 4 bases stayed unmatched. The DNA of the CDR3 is TGTGCCAGCAGTTACTCCGCGGGAGCTGCAGATACGCAGTATTTT. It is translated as CASSYSAGAADTQYF.

The CDR3 nucleotides are TGCAGCGTGGACACTTATGGCTACACCTTC. This sequence encodes CSVDTYGYTF. The rearrangement uses TRBV29-1 and TRBJ1-2, with TRBD1 as a possible D gene (5 bases). Germline CDR1 and CDR2: SQVTM and ANQGSEA. The CDR3 is 10 residues long. The V end lost 6 bases, the J end lost 5 bases, and 7 bases lay between the germline ends.

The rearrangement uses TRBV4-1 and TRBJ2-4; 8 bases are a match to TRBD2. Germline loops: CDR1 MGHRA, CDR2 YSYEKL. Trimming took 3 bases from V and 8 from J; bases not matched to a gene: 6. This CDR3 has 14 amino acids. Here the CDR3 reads CASSQNSGSYIQYF. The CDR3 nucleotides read TGCGCCAGCAGCCAGAACAGCGGGAGCTACATTCAGTACTTC.

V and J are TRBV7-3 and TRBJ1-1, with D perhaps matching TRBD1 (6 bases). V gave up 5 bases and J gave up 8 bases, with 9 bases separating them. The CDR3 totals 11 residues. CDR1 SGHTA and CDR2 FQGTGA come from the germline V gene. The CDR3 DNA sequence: TGTGCCAGCAGCACAGGGAGAGAAGCTTTCTTT. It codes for CASSTGREAFF. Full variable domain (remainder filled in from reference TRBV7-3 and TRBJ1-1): GAGVSQTPSNKVTEKGKYVELRCDPISGHTALYWYRQSLGQGPEFLIYFQGTGAADDSGLPNDRFFAVRPEGSVSTLKIQRTERGDSAVYLCASSTGREAFFGQGTRLTVV.

CDR3 residues: CASSVFGGPGKETQYF. Here the CDR3 DNA reads TGTGCCAGCAGCGTATTCGGCGGACCGGGGAAAGAGACCCAGTACTTC. This sequence joins TRBV9 and TRBJ2-5, with D perhaps TRBD2 (5 bases). The V and J ends lost 1 base and 3 bases respectively, with 16 bases between them. This CDR3 comprises 16 residues. Looked up from germline, CDR1 is SGDLS and CDR2 is YYNGEE.

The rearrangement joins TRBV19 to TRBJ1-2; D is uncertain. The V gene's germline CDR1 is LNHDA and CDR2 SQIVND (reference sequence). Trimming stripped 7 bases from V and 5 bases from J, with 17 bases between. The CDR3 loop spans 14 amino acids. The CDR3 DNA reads TGTGCCAGTACCCCTTCATCGGGAGAGTATGGCTACACCTTC. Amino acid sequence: CASTPSSGEYGYTF.

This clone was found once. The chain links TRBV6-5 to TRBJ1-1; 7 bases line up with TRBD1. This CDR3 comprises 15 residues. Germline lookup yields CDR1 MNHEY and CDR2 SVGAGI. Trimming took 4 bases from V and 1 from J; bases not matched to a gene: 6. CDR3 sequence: CASSWERTGNTEAFF. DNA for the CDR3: TGTGCCAGCAGTTGGGAGAGGACAGGGAACACTGAAGCTTTCTTT.

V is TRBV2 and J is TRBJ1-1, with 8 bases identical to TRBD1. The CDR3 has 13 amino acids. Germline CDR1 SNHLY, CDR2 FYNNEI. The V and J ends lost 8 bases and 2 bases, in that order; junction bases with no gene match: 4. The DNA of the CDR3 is TGTGCCAGCCCCAGGGGGCAAAACACTGAAGCTTTCTTT. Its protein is CASPRGQNTEAFF.

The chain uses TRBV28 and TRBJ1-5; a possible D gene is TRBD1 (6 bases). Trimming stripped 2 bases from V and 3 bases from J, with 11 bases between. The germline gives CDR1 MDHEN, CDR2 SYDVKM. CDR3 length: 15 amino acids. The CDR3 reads CASSLRGLSNQPQHF. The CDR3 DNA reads TGTGCCAGCAGTTTAAGGGGGTTGTCCAATCAGCCCCAGCATTTT.

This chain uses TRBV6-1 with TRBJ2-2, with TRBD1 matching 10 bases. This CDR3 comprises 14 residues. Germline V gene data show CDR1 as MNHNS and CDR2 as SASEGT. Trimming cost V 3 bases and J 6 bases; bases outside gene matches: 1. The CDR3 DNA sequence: TGTGCCAGCAGTGACGGGACAGGGGCCGGGGAGCTGTTTTTT. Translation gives CASSDGTGAGELFF.

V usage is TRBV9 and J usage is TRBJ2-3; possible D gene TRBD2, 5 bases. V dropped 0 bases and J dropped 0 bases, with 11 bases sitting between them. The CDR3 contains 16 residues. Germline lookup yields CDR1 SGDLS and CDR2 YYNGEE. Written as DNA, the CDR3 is TGTGCCAGCAGCGTAGGAAACGAGGGTAGCACAGATACGCAGTATTTT. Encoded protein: CASSVGNEGSTDTQYF. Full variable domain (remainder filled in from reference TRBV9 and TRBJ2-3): DSGVTQTPKHLITATGQRVTLRCSPRSGDLSVYWYQQSLDQGLQFLIQYYNGEERAKGNILERFSAQQFPDLHSELNLSSLELGDSALYFCASSVGNEGSTDTQYFGPGTRLTVL.

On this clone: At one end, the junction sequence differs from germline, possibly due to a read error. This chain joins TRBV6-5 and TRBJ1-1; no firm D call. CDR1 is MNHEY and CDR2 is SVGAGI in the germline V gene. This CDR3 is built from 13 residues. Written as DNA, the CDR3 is TGTGCCAGCCGACAACCCCCGAACCCTGAAGCTTTCTTT. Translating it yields CASRQPPNPEAFF.

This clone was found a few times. This CDR3 reads CASSYLLAGNTGELFF. CDR3 bases: TGTGCCAGCAGTTACTTGCTAGCGGGAAATACCGGGGAGCTGTTTTTT. The chain employs TRBV6-6 and TRBJ2-2; 9 nucleotides agree with TRBD2. V lost 1 base and J lost 5; bases outside the gene matches: 5. Germline-derived CDR1 and CDR2 are MNHNY and SVGAGI (reference sequence). CDR3 length: 16 residues.

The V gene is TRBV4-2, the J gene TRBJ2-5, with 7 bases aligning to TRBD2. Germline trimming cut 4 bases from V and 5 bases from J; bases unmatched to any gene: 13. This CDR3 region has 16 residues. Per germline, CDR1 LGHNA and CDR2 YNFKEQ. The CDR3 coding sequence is TGTGCCAGCAGCCTTCGAGAGCGGGGCGCTCGGGAGACCCAGTACTTC. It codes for CASSLRERGARETQYF.

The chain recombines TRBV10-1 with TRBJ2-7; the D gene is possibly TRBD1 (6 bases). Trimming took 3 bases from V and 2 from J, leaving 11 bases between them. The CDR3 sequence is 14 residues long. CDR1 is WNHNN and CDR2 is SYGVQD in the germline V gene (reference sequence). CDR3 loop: CASSEETGPYEQYF. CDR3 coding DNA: TGCGCCAGCAGTGAAGAGACAGGCCCCTACGAGCAGTACTTC.

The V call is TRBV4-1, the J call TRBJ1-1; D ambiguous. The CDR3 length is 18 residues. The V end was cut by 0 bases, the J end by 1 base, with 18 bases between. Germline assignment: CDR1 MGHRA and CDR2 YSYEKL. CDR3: CASSQDPPQRAANTEAFF. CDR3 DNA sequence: TGCGCCAGCAGCCAAGATCCCCCCCAGAGGGCAGCGAACACTGAAGCTTTCTTT.

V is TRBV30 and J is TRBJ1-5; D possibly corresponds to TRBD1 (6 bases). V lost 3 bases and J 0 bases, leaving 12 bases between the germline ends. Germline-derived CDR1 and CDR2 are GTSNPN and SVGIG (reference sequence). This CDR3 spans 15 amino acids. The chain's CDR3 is CAWSPGTNSNQPQHF. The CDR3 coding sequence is TGTGCCTGGAGCCCCGGGACAAATAGCAATCAGCCCCAGCATTTT.

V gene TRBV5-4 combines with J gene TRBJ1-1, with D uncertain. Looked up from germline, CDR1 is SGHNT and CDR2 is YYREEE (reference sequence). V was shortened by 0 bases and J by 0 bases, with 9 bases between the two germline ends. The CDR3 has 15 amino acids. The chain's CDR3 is CASSLVTRVNTEAFF. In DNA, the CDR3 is TGTGCCAGCAGCTTGGTGACCCGGGTGAACACTGAAGCTTTCTTT.